A selection of T cell receptor beta chains follows, all from one sample in a study of blood T cell repertoires in COVID-19. TCRdb's copy holds only in-frame clones and misses some; the assay was immunoSEQ multiplex PCR. This repertoire shows around 390,000 clones, more than 75% found once; its top ten account for about 10%. The sample was PBMCs or T cells enriched from blood (not recorded which). These receptors were taken from a woman between 50 and 59 years old who had recovered from COVID-19. Both conserved end residues are part of each CDR3. The D gene is left open where the match is weak. The size entry is marked missing in some rows and otherwise reads once, few, many or a size class.

>TRBJ2-1|.|TRBD2|16|TRBV5-1
TGCGCCAGCAGCTTGTATAGCGGGGGGCACGACAATGAGCAGTTCTTC
CASSLYSGGHDNEQFF
>TRBJ1-1|.|.|19|TRBV4-1
TGCGCCAGCAGCCAAGTTGTTGGACCCACCCTCTGGAGGGACACTGAAGCTTTCTTT
CASSQVVGPTLWRDTEAFF
>TRBJ2-3|.|TRBD2|16|TRBV13
TGTGCCAGCAGCTTACGGACTAGCGGGGACACAGATACGCAGTATTTT
CASSLRTSGDTDTQYF
>TRBJ1-5|.|.|13|TRBV18
TGTGCCAGCTCACCCAGGGAGGATCAGCCCCAGCATTTT
CASSPREDQPQHF
>TRBJ1-2|.|.|13|TRBV30
TGTGCCTGGAGTTTGCGGGCCATCTATGGCTACACCTTC
CAWSLRAIYGYTF
>TRBJ1-4|once|TRBD1|12|TRBV28
TGTGCCATTGGCAGGGGGCATGAAAAACTGTTTTTT
CAIGRGHEKLFF
>TRBJ1-2|.|.|14|TRBV19
TGTGCCAGTAGTAGGGGTAGTAGGGGTGATGGCTACACCTTC
CASSRGSRGDGYTF
>TRBJ2-3|.|TRBD1|13|TRBV24-1
TGTGCCACCGGAGGACAGGGGACGGATACGCAGTATTTT
CATGGQGTDTQYF
>TRBJ1-4|.|TRBD1|13|TRBV2
TGTGCCAGCAGCGGGACAGGGGAGGAAAAACTGTTTTTT
CASSGTGEEKLFF
>TRBJ1-1|.|.|14|TRBV5-4
TGTGCCAGCAGCCCCCAACAGACGAACACTGAAGCTTTCTTT
CASSPQQTNTEAFF
>TRBJ2-7|.|.|12|TRBV19
TGTGCCAGTAGTAGCACAATTTACGAGCAGTACTTC
CASSSTIYEQYF
>TRBJ1-6|.|.|12|TRBV20-1
TGCAGTGCTAGTAGCGGGAATTCACCCCTCCACTTT
CSASSGNSPLHF
>TRBJ1-4|.|TRBD1|14|TRBV27
TGTGCCAGCAGGTTGGGACAGGCTAATGAAAAACTGTTTTTT
CASRLGQANEKLFF
>TRBJ2-5|.|.|12|TRBV28
TGTGCCAGCCAAAACCTCGGGGAGACCCAGTACTTC
CASQNLGETQYF
>TRBJ1-2|.|.|18|TRBV6-1
TGTGCCAGCAGTGAAGCTCCTGGGGGGGGACTGACTAACTATGGCTACACCTTC
CASSEAPGGGLTNYGYTF
>TRBJ1-2|.|.|14|TRBV5-6
TGTGCCAGCAGCTTGATGGGGGAGGGGTACGGCTACACCTTC
CASSLMGEGYGYTF
>TRBJ1-2|.|.|15|TRBV13
TGTGCCAGCAGCTTAGGTTCAGGCAGCAACTATGGCTACACCTTC
CASSLGSGSNYGYTF
>TRBJ2-5|once|.|19|TRBV14
TGTGCCAGCAGCCAAGATGAGGGAGAGTCTACCTGGGAGGTAGAGACCCAGTACTTC
CASSQDEGESTWEVETQYF
>TRBJ2-5|.|TRBD2|15|TRBV5-4
TGTGCCAGCAGCTCCCGTTTAGCGGGAGAAGAGACCCAGTACTTC
CASSSRLAGEETQYF
>TRBJ2-7|.|TRBD1|15|TRBV6-5
TGTGCCAGCAGGAGAGAGGGACAGGGAGGCTACGAGCAGTACTTC
CASRREGQGGYEQYF
>TRBJ2-2|.|.|17|TRBV15
TGTGCCACCAGCAGAGGGGGGAACACGCGGGGTCCCGGGGAGCTGTTTTTT
CATSRGGNTRGPGELFF
>TRBJ1-3|.|.|14|TRBV4-2
TGTGCCAGCAGCCAACAGGGTGGGGAAAACACCATATATTTT
CASSQQGGENTIYF
>TRBJ2-1|.|.|16|TRBV6-5
TGTGCCAGCAGTTACGGCGGGACAGCATTCTACAATGAGCAGTTCTTC
CASSYGGTAFYNEQFF
>TRBJ1-1|few|.|14|TRBV5-5
TGTGCCAGCAGCCCCGTCAGGGCCACCGCTGAAGCTTTCTTT
CASSPVRATAEAFF
>TRBJ1-5|.|TRBD1|19|TRBV28
TGTGCCAGCACCCAATGGACAGGAGTAAGGGAAAATAGCAATCAGCCCCAGCATTTT
CASTQWTGVRENSNQPQHF
>TRBJ2-2|.|TRBD1|15|TRBV12-5
TGTGCTAGTGGTGGACAGGAAAATTCCACCGGGGAGCTGTTTTTT
CASGGQENSTGELFF
>TRBJ1-6|.|.|15|TRBV4-1
TGCGCCAGCAGCCAAGAGGGGAGGGCAGGATCACCCCTCCACTTT
CASSQEGRAGSPLHF
>TRBJ2-7|few|.|13|TRBV5-5
TGTGCCAGCAGCTGGGGGACAACCTACGAGCAGTACTTC
CASSWGTTYEQYF
>TRBJ1-3|.|.|18|TRBV28
TGTGCCAGCAGTTTATCGGCAGGGTACGTAGCTTCTGGAAACACCATATATTTT
CASSLSAGYVASGNTIYF
>TRBJ2-7|few|TRBD1|16|TRBV9
TGTGCCAGCAGTTCTTCCGCCGGGACAGGGGGATACGAGCAGTACTTC
CASSSSAGTGGYEQYF
>TRBJ1-6|.|.|14|TRBV2
TGTGCCAGCAGGGCACAGTCTGGTGGTTCACCCCTCCACTTT
CASRAQSGGSPLHF
>TRBJ2-5|.|.|13|TRBV9
TGTGCCAGCAGCCTCGGAGTAGAAGAGACCCAGTACTTC
CASSLGVEETQYF
>TRBJ2-3|once|.|15|TRBV4-2
TGTGCCAGCAGCCAGGCAGGGCCTAGCACAGATACGCAGTATTTT
CASSQAGPSTDTQYF
>TRBJ1-5|.|TRBD1|15|TRBV6-5
TGTGCCAGCAGTATGGGACAGGGAGATTCCCAGCCCCAGCATTTT
CASSMGQGDSQPQHF
>TRBJ2-7|.|.|16|TRBV4-1
TGCGCCAGTAAGACCTCGGTGGGCCACCTCTCCTACGAGCAGTACTTC
CASKTSVGHLSYEQYF
>TRBJ2-5|few|TRBD2|14|TRBV7-9
TGTGCCAGCAGCCCCGGGGGGGCCTGGGAGACCCAGTACTTC
CASSPGGAWETQYF
>TRBJ1-6|.|TRBD1|16|TRBV14
TGTGCCAGCAGCCAGGGACAGGGACGATCTCTGTCACCCCTCCACTTT
CASSQGQGRSLSPLHF
>TRBJ1-3|.|.|17|TRBV4-1
TGCGCCAGCAGCCTCCGCTGGGACACCAACTCCCAGAACACCATATATTTT
CASSLRWDTNSQNTIYF
>TRBJ1-1|.|.|16|TRBV3-1/TRBV3-2
TGTGCCAGCAGCCAAGTATCTAACAGCTTGAACACTGAAGCTTTCTTT
CASSQVSNSLNTEAFF
>TRBJ2-5|.|TRBD2|15|TRBV3-1/TRBV3-2
TGTGCCAGCAGCTATGTAAGCGGGGGGGCGGAGACCCAGTACTTC
CASSYVSGGAETQYF
>TRBJ1-5|.|.|13|TRBV27
TGTGCCAGGAGGTTTAGAGGCAATCAGCCCCAGCATTTT
CARRFRGNQPQHF
>TRBJ2-6|.|.|15|TRBV6-5
TGTGCCAGCAGAAAACAGGGATCTGGGGCCAACGTCCTGACTTTC
CASRKQGSGANVLTF
>TRBJ2-3|.|TRBD1|16|TRBV28
TGTGCCAGCAGTGATCCCGGGACAGGGGACCCAGATACGCAGTATTTT
CASSDPGTGDPDTQYF
>TRBJ1-5|.|.|15|TRBV6-5
TGTGCCAGCACTACAGGGCCCCATAGCAATCAGCCCCAGCATTTT
CASTTGPHSNQPQHF
>TRBJ1-4|.|TRBD1|14|TRBV2
TGTGCCAGCAGCGTGACAGGGGTCGGTGAAAAACTGTTTTTT
CASSVTGVGEKLFF
>TRBJ1-1|.|.|15|TRBV28
TGTGCCAGCAGTTTAATTACGCGACACAACACTGAAGCTTTCTTT
CASSLITRHNTEAFF
>TRBJ2-7|.|.|14|TRBV30
TGTGCCTGGAGTTACAGACCAAGCTCCTACGAGCAGTACTTC
CAWSYRPSSYEQYF
>TRBJ1-5|once|TRBD1|15|TRBV13
TGTGCCAGCAGCTCAGGGACAGGGGTCGGGCAGCCCCAGCATTTT
CASSSGTGVGQPQHF